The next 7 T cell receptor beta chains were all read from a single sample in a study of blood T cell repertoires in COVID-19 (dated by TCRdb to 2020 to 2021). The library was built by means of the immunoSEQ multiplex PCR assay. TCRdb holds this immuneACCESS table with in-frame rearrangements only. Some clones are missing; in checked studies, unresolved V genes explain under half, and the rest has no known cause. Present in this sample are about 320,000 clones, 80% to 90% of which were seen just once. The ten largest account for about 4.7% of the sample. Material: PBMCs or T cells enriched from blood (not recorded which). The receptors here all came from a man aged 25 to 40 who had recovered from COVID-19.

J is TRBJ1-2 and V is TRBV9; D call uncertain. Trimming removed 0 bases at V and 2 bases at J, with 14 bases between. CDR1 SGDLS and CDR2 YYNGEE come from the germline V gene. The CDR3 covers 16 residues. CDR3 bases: TGTGCCAGCAGCGTAGGGGCGGGGATAGGGAACTATGGCTACACCTTC. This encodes CASSVGAGIGNYGYTF.

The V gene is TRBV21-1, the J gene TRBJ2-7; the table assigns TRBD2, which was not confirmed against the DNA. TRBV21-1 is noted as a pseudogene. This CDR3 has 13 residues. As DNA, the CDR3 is TGTGCCAGCAGGAGCCCACCACCACTTGGTCTGTACTTC. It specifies CASRSPPPLGLYF.

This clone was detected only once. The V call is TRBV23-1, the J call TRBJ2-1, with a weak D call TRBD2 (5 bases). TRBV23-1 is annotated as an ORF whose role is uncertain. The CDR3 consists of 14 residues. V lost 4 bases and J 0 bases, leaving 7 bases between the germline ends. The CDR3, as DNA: TGCGCCAGCAGTCCTAGCAGCTCCTACAATGAGCAGTTCTTC. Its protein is CASSPSSSYNEQFF.

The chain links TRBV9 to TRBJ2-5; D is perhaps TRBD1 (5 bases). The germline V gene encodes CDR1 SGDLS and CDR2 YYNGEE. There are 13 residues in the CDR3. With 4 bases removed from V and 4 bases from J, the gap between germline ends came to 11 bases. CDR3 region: CASSPRVRETQYF. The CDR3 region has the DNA TGTGCCAGCAGCCCCAGGGTTAGAGAGACCCAGTACTTC.

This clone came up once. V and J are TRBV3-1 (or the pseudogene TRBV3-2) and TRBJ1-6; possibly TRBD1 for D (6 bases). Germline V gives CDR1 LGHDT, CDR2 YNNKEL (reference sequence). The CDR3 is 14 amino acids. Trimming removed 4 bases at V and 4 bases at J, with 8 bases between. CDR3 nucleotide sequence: TGTGCCAGCAGCCGGGACACGTATAATTCACCCCTCCACTTT. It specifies CASSRDTYNSPLHF.

This CDR3 reads CASSPDSSRLNTEAFF. The CDR3 nucleotides read TGTGCCAGCAGCCCGGACTCCTCCAGGCTGAACACTGAAGCTTTCTTT. This chain uses TRBV5-4 with TRBJ1-1; no clear D. CDR3 size: 16 residues. V lost 4 bases and J 0 bases, leaving 16 bases between the germline ends. Germline lookup yields CDR1 SGHNT and CDR2 YYREEE (reference sequence).

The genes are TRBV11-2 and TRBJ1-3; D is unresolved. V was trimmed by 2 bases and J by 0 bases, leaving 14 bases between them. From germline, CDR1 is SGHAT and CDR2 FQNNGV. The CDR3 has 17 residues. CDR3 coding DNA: TGTGCCAGCAGCTTACACGGAAGACTTACCTCTGGAAACACCATATATTTT. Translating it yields CASSLHGRLTSGNTIYF.